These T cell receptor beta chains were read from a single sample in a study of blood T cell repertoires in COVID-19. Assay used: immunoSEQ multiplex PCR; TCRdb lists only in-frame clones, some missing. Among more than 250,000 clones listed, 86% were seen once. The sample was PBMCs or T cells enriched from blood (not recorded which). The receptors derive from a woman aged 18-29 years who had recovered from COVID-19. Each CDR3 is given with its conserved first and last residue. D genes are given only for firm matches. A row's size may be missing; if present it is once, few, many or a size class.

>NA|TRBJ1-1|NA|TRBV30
CAWSTVNTEAFF
TGTGCCTGGAGTACAGTGAACACTGAAGCTTTCTTT
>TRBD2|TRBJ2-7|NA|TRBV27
CASSLGVAGRYEQYF
TGTGCCAGCAGTTTAGGGGTAGCGGGGAGGTACGAGCAGTACTTC
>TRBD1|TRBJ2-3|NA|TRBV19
CASSISGTVTTQTDTQYF
TGTGCCAGTAGTATATCCGGGACAGTAACCACACAAACAGATACGCAGTATTTT
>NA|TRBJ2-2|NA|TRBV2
CASSEQGSGELFF
TGTGCCAGCAGTGAACAGGGCTCCGGGGAGCTGTTTTTT
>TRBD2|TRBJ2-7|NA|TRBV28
CASSLTTAGEIPYEQYF
TGTGCCAGCAGTCTAACAACAGCGGGAGAGATACCCTACGAGCAGTACTTC
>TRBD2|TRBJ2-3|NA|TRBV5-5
CASRGGLAGGRGLTDTQYF
TGTGCCAGCCGCGGGGGACTAGCGGGAGGGAGGGGGCTCACAGATACGCAGTATTTT
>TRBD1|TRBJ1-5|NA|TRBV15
CATSSGQGSNQPQHF
TGTGCCACCAGCAGCGGACAGGGAAGCAATCAGCCCCAGCATTTT
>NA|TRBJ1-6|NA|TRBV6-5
CASSYDSDYNSPLHF
TGTGCCAGCAGTTACGACAGTGACTATAATTCACCCCTCCACTTT
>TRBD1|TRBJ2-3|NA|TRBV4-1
CASSQGAGQGTDTQYF
TGCGCCAGCAGCCAAGGGGCAGGACAGGGAACAGATACGCAGTATTTT
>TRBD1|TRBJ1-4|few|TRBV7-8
CASSSRQGADEKLFF
TGTGCCAGCAGCTCGAGACAGGGGGCTGATGAAAAACTGTTTTTT
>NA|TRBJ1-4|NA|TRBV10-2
CASKQTPTNEKLFF
TGCGCCAGCAAACAGACCCCAACTAATGAAAAACTGTTTTTT
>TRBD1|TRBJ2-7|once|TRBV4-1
CASSLGTGYEQYF
TGCGCCAGCAGCCTAGGGACAGGCTACGAGCAGTACTTC
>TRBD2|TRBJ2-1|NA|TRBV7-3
CASSPHLAGAGNEQFF
TGTGCCAGCAGCCCCCATCTAGCGGGAGCGGGCAATGAGCAGTTCTTC
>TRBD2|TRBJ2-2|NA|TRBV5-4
CASSQTTKREVTGELFF
TGTGCCAGCAGCCAAACAACTAAGCGGGAGGTTACCGGGGAGCTGTTTTTT
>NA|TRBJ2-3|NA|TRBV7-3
CASSPFQLRSTDTQYF
TGTGCCAGCAGCCCCTTCCAACTTAGAAGCACAGATACGCAGTATTTT
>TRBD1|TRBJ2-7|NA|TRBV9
CASSEGWGQGRNEQYF
TGTGCCAGCAGCGAGGGGTGGGGACAGGGGAGGAACGAGCAGTACTTC
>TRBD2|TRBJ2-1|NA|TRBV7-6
CASSFSLAGGIYNEQFF
TGTGCCAGCAGCTTTTCACTAGCGGGGGGTATATACAATGAGCAGTTCTTC
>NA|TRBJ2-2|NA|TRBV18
CASSPQVQVVGTGELFF
TGTGCCAGCTCACCACAGGTCCAGGTCGTGGGCACCGGGGAGCTGTTTTTT
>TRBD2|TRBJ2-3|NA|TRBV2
CASSVSGGSYTDTQYF
TGTGCCAGCAGTGTTAGCGGGGGGAGCTACACAGATACGCAGTATTTT
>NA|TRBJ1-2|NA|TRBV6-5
CASSSWSGGSYGYTF
TGTGCCAGCAGTTCCTGGTCTGGGGGCAGCTATGGCTACACCTTC
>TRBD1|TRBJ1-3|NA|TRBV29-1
CSVGTGTSGNTIYF
TGCAGCGTGGGGACAGGGACCTCTGGAAACACCATATATTTT
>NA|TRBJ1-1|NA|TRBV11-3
CASTPGGYGREAFF
TGTGCCAGCACCCCGGGGGGGTATGGCAGGGAAGCTTTCTTT
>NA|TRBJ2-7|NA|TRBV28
CASSLSEGYEQYF
TGTGCCAGCAGCCTCTCCGAGGGCTACGAGCAGTACTTC
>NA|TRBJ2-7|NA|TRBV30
CAWSVGGSGEYF
TGTGCCTGGAGTGTAGGCGGCTCGGGGGAGTACTTC
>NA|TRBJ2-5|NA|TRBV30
CAWSRDISGETQYF
TGTGCCTGGTCCCGGGACATCTCCGGAGAGACCCAGTACTTC
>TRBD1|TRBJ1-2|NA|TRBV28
CASSTTGGRDYGYTF
TGTGCCAGCAGTACAACAGGGGGCCGAGACTATGGCTACACCTTC
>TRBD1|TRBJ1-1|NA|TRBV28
CASSSTGTENTEAFF
TGTGCCAGCAGTTCGACCGGGACAGAGAACACTGAAGCTTTCTTT
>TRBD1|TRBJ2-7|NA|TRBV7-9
CASSQDRDRGRKAVAEQYF
TGTGCCAGCAGCCAAGATCGGGACAGGGGGCGTAAGGCGGTGGCCGAGCAGTACTTC
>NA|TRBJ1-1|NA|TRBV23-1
CASSQSPQGMNTEAFF
TGCGCCAGCAGTCAATCCCCACAGGGTATGAACACTGAAGCTTTCTTT
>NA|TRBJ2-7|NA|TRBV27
CASSLSIGQDLHEQYF
TGTGCCAGCAGTTTATCGATTGGGCAGGATCTTCACGAGCAGTACTTC
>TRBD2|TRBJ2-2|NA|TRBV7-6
CASSSPSGLAWSGELFF
TGTGCCAGCAGCTCACCCTCGGGACTAGCGTGGTCCGGGGAGCTGTTTTTT
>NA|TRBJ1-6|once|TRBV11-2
CASSPSSPRRLNSPLHF
TGTGCCAGCAGCCCTTCGTCCCCCAGGAGGCTTAATTCACCCCTCCACTTT
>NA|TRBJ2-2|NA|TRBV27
CASSPVLAVTGELFF
TGTGCCAGCAGCCCAGTTTTAGCGGTCACCGGGGAGCTGTTTTTT
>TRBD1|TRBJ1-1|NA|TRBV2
CASSRTGTEAFF
TGTGCCAGCAGTCGGACAGGGACTGAAGCTTTCTTT
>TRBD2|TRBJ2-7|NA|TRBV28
CASRLPGLLSAEQYF
TGTGCCAGCCGATTACCGGGACTACTCTCTGCCGAGCAGTACTTC
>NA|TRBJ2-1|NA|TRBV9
CASSVATGTPYNEQFF
TGTGCCAGCAGCGTAGCTACGGGGACACCTTACAATGAGCAGTTCTTC
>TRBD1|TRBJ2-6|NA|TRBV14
CASSGRGRYSGANVLTF
TGTGCCAGCAGCGGTAGGGGGCGTTACTCTGGGGCCAACGTCCTGACTTTC
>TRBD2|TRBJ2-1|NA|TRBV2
CASSPGLAGNEQFF
TGTGCCAGCAGCCCGGGACTAGCAGGCAATGAGCAGTTCTTC
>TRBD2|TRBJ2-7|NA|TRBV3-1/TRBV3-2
CASSQVLAGPYEQYF
TGTGCCAGCAGCCAAGTACTAGCGGGACCCTACGAGCAGTACTTC
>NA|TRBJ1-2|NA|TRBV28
CASSPGTPYTYGYTF
TGTGCCAGCAGTCCCGGGACACCTTATACCTATGGCTACACCTTC
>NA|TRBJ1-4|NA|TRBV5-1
CASSRNGENEKLFF
TGCGCCAGCAGCCGGAATGGAGAGAATGAAAAACTGTTTTTT
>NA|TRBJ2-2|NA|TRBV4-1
CASSQESIRRIANTGELFF
TGCGCCAGCAGCCAAGAGTCGATACGGAGGATCGCGAACACCGGGGAGCTGTTTTTT
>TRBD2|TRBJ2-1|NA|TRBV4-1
CASSLRGPLAGGDNEQFF
TGCGCCAGCAGCCTCAGAGGCCCACTAGCGGGGGGGGACAATGAGCAGTTCTTC
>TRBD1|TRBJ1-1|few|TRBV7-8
CASSRQGRTEAFF
TGTGCCAGCAGCCGACAGGGAAGGACTGAAGCTTTCTTT
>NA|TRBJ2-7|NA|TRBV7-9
CASSLNSYEQYF
TGTGCCAGCAGCTTAAACAGCTACGAGCAGTACTTC
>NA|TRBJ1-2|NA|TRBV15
CATSRDNSDYGYTF
TGTGCCACCAGCAGAGATAACTCGGACTATGGCTACACCTTC
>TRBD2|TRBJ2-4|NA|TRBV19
CASRTSGGPFALAKNIQYF
TGTGCCAGTAGGACTAGCGGGGGGCCCTTCGCACTAGCCAAAAACATTCAGTACTTC
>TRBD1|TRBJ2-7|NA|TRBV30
CAWNRQGAEYEQYF
TGTGCCTGGAATCGACAGGGGGCTGAATACGAGCAGTACTTC
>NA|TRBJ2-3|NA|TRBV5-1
CASRETIGTDTQYF
TGCGCCAGCAGGGAAACTATTGGCACAGATACGCAGTATTTT
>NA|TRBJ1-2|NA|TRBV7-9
CASSLTGAASYGYTF
TGTGCCAGCAGTTTGACAGGTGCTGCTTCCTATGGCTACACCTTC
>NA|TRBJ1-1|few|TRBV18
CASSLNREQDTEAFF
TGTGCCAGCTCACTAAACCGGGAGCAGGACACTGAAGCTTTCTTT
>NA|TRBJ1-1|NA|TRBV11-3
CASSLGVTGDEAFF
TGTGCCAGCAGCTTAGGGGTGACAGGAGATGAAGCTTTCTTT
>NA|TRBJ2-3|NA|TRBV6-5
CASSPPGVDTQYF
TGTGCCAGCAGTCCTCCCGGGGTAGATACGCAGTATTTT